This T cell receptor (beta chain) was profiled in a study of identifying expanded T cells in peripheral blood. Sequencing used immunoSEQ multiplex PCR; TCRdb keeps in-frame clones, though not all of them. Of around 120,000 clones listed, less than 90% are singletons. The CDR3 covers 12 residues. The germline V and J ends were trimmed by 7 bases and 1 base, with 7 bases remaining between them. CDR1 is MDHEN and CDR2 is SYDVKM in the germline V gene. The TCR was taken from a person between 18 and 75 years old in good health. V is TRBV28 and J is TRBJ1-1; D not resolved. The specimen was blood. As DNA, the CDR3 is TGTGCCAGCACATACGGGAACACTGAAGCTTTCTTT. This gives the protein CASTYGNTEAFF.